This TCR beta chain was recovered during a study of T-cell reconstitution after alpha-beta-depleted transplantation in children. Study-level results: The study traced high day-60 TCRbeta diversity in some patients to surviving recipient T cells and thymic progenitors. At the one-year point after transplant, T-cell counts and TCRbeta diversity were found to come mostly from T cells that had been newly produced. Several hundred expanded graft clones reportedly were the source of alpha-beta T cells about two months after transplant.

V gave up 7 bases and J gave up 0 bases, with 9 bases separating them. CDR1 is MNHNS, CDR2 SASEGT, per germline. The CDR3 runs 13 residues. Construction of the TCRbeta library involved unique molecular identifiers. Each CDR3 protein is one row after TCRdb ran MiXCR on the PCR reads. The profile covers about a million distinct CDR3 sequences, with about 29% appearing a single time and 28% taken by the ten largest. This clonotype has at least ten counts. Its antigen remains unknown. The V gene is TRBV6-1, the J gene TRBJ1-1; D call uncertain. The TCR sequence derives from a boy in the first two years of life who had a stem cell transplant for SCID, so the T cells may come from the graft donor. The sample was PBMCs, mostly from graft donor cells, taken 360 days after TCRalphabeta/CD19-depleted stem cell transplant. The CDR3 nucleotides are TGTGCCAGCACCTCGGGGTTGAACACTGAAGCTTTCTTT. Amino acid sequence: CASTSGLNTEAFF.